Listed below are T cell receptor beta chains from one sample, sequenced in a study of blood T cell repertoires in COVID-19. Here immunoSEQ multiplex PCR was the method, and the copy in TCRdb shows in-frame clones only, minus some. Of 200,000 to 300,000 clones in the sample, 75% to 95% are singletons; the top ten hold approximately 2.5%. Sample: peripheral blood. Receptors originate from a person aged 18-30 years with COVID-19, enrolled during active disease. The CDR3 runs from the conserved cysteine through the conserved F or W. D genes are given only for firm matches. Size is stated for part of the rows, as once, few or many counts, or as a class when the clone is expanded.

TRBJ2-7	14	TRBV27	.	.	TGTGCCAGCACTATAAATGGGGGGAACCACGAGCAGTACTTC	CASTINGGNHEQYF
TRBJ2-3	17	TRBV6-2/TRBV6-3	TRBD2	.	TGTGCCAGCAGTTACGACGAGCGGGAGGGCCGAGCAGATACGCAGTATTTT	CASSYDEREGRADTQYF
TRBJ2-2	16	TRBV11-3	.	.	TGTGCCAGCAGCACAGGGGACCCGGCGGGGACCGGGGAGCTGTTTTTT	CASSTGDPAGTGELFF
TRBJ2-2	14	TRBV19	TRBD1	.	TGTGCCACTCAGACAGGGGCCAGGACCGGGGAGCTGTTTTTT	CATQTGARTGELFF
TRBJ1-2	10	TRBV20-1	.	.	TGCAGTGCTAGAGAGGGCGGCTACACCTTC	CSAREGGYTF
TRBJ2-7	17	TRBV5-1	TRBD2	.	TGCGCCAGCAGCCCCAGGGGACTAGCGGGGCCAACCTACGAGCAGTACTTC	CASSPRGLAGPTYEQYF
TRBJ2-5	12	TRBV7-9	.	few	TGTGCCGTTAGCGCTGGGCAAGAGACCCAGTACTTC	CAVSAGQETQYF
TRBJ2-1	18	TRBV7-9	TRBD2	.	TGTGCCAGCACCCCTAGACAGCAACTAGCGGGAGTGGGCCATGAGCAGTTCTTC	CASTPRQQLAGVGHEQFF
TRBJ2-4	14	TRBV7-9	TRBD1	.	TGTGCCAGCAGCTTAGACAGGGGGGTAAACATTCAGTACTTC	CASSLDRGVNIQYF
TRBJ1-5	16	TRBV28	.	.	TGTGCCAGCAGTTCCCCCCTTTCCCAGGGAAATCAGCCCCAGCATTTT	CASSSPLSQGNQPQHF
TRBJ2-1	16	TRBV19	TRBD2	.	TGTGCCAGTAGTCCCGGACTAGCGGGAGTGATGAATGAGCAGTTCTTC	CASSPGLAGVMNEQFF
TRBJ2-5	14	TRBV5-1	.	.	TGCGCCAGCAGCTTTGGACAGATACAAGAGACCCAGTACTTC	CASSFGQIQETQYF
TRBJ1-3	15	TRBV13	TRBD1	.	TGTGCCAGCAGCCTGGACAGGTTACTTGGAAACACCATATATTTT	CASSLDRLLGNTIYF
TRBJ2-5	14	TRBV5-1	TRBD2	.	TGCGCCAGCAGCTTTGGTGCGGGAGGGGAGACCCAGTACTTC	CASSFGAGGETQYF
TRBJ1-2	20	TRBV9	.	once	TGTGCCAGCAGCGTAGCTGCGAACTCAAGTCGGGGGGCTTTTAACTATGGCTACACCTTC	CASSVAANSSRGAFNYGYTF
TRBJ2-7	15	TRBV5-1	TRBD2	.	TGCGCCAGCAGCTTGGCCTCAGGGACTAACTACGAGCAGTACTTC	CASSLASGTNYEQYF
TRBJ2-1	16	TRBV2	TRBD2	.	TGTGCCAGCAGTCCCGGACTAGCGGGAGTGAGTAATGAGCAGTTCTTC	CASSPGLAGVSNEQFF
TRBJ2-7	14	TRBV5-1	.	.	TGCGCCAGCAGCTTGGTTGACAATACCTACGAGCAGTACTTC	CASSLVDNTYEQYF
TRBJ2-2	15	TRBV14	.	.	TGTGCCAGCAGTGTTGAGTCTACGAACACCGGGGAGCTGTTTTTT	CASSVESTNTGELFF
TRBJ1-1	13	TRBV28	.	.	TGTGCCAGCAGCTCCGACATGAACACTGAAGCTTTCTTT	CASSSDMNTEAFF
TRBJ1-6	20	TRBV6-1	TRBD1	.	TGTGCCAGCAGTGCCAAGCCTGGAGGGCAGACAGGGATTGTCAATTCACCCCTCCACTTT	CASSAKPGGQTGIVNSPLHF
TRBJ1-2	14	TRBV5-6	TRBD1	.	TGTGCCAGCAGGCAGGACAGGGCTAACTATGGCTACACCTTC	CASRQDRANYGYTF
TRBJ1-2	13	TRBV6-5	.	.	TGTGCCAGCAGTTTAGGAGGTGTATATGGCTACACCTTC	CASSLGGVYGYTF
TRBJ2-1	15	TRBV4-3	TRBD2	.	TGCGCCAGCAGCCAAGATCTGGGACTAAGTGATGAGCAGTTCTTC	CASSQDLGLSDEQFF
TRBJ2-5	13	TRBV19	.	once	TGTGCCACCGGCACCGGGATGCAAGAGACCCAGTACTTC	CATGTGMQETQYF
TRBJ1-6	11	TRBV6-6	TRBD1	.	TGTGCCAGCAGGACAGGGGAAGCCCTCCACTTT	CASRTGEALHF
TRBJ2-3	12	TRBV6-6	.	.	TGTGCCAGCAGTAAGCCCACAGATACGCAGTATTTT	CASSKPTDTQYF
TRBJ2-3	16	TRBV28	TRBD1	.	TGTGCCAGCAGTCCCGGACAGGGGTCAAGCACAGATACGCAGTATTTT	CASSPGQGSSTDTQYF
TRBJ2-7	15	TRBV28	TRBD1	.	TGTGCCAGCAGGGAGACAGGGGGCAATTTCTACGAGCAGTACTTC	CASRETGGNFYEQYF
TRBJ1-2	16	TRBV4-3	.	.	TGCGCCAGCAGCCAAGAAGGACATGGGCCGCACTATGGCTACACCTTC	CASSQEGHGPHYGYTF
TRBJ1-1	14	TRBV11-2	TRBD1	.	TGTGCCAGCAGCTTACAACAGGGGGCTACTGAAGCTTTCTTT	CASSLQQGATEAFF
TRBJ2-7	13	TRBV6-2/TRBV6-3	.	.	TGTGCCAGCAGTTTGGCGGAAACCTACGAGCAGTACTTC	CASSLAETYEQYF
TRBJ2-1	19	TRBV3-1/TRBV3-2	TRBD2	once	TGTGCCAGCAGCCAAGGTGCTCCCCAGACTAGCGGGAAAATCAGTGAGCAGTTCTTC	CASSQGAPQTSGKISEQFF
TRBJ2-3	15	TRBV28	TRBD1	.	TGTGCCAGCAGCCCGGGACAGGGGAAGGCGGATACGCAGTATTTT	CASSPGQGKADTQYF
TRBJ2-2	16	TRBV11-2	.	.	TGTGCCAGCAGCTTTTGGGTAGCGGTAAACACCGGGGAGCTGTTTTTT	CASSFWVAVNTGELFF
TRBJ1-5	15	TRBV5-1	.	.	TGCGCCAGCAGCTTGGAAGGAAGCCCGGGTCAGCCCCAGCATTTT	CASSLEGSPGQPQHF
TRBJ2-7	13	TRBV11-1	TRBD1	.	TGTGCCAGCAGTCCAGACAGGGGTCCCGAGCAGTACTTC	CASSPDRGPEQYF
TRBJ1-5	16	TRBV24-1	TRBD1	.	TGTGCCACCAGTGATTCGGGCAGGGGGTTGAATCAGCCCCAGCATTTT	CATSDSGRGLNQPQHF
TRBJ2-7	12	TRBV2	.	.	TGTGCCAGCACTTACATTGATTACGAGCAGTACTTC	CASTYIDYEQYF
TRBJ2-1	12	TRBV11-2	.	.	TGTGCCAGCAGGATAGCGGCCAATGAGCAGTTCTTC	CASRIAANEQFF
TRBJ1-1	14	TRBV19	.	.	TGTGCCAGTAGTATCGGGGGGGGAAACACTGAAGCTTTCTTT	CASSIGGGNTEAFF
TRBJ2-7	13	TRBV7-9	.	.	TGTGCCAGCAGCTTAGCGGCGGACTACGAGCAGTACTTC	CASSLAADYEQYF
TRBJ1-4	18	TRBV5-1	TRBD1	.	TGCGCCAGCAGCTTGGCCCGGACAGGGGGATTGGCTAATGAAAAACTGTTTTTT	CASSLARTGGLANEKLFF
TRBJ1-2	15	TRBV25-1	TRBD1	.	TGTGCCAGCAGTGAATTTGGTCAGGGGGCTTTAGGCTACACCTTC	CASSEFGQGALGYTF
TRBJ1-4	15	TRBV4-3	.	few	TGCGCCAGCAGCCAAGAACCGGTGGAGGATGAAAAACTGTTTTTT	CASSQEPVEDEKLFF
TRBJ1-5	14	TRBV24-1	TRBD1	.	TGTGCCACCAGTGACACGGGACAGAATCAGCCCCAGCATTTT	CATSDTGQNQPQHF
TRBJ2-7	13	TRBV6-5	TRBD2	.	TGTGCCAGCACCCCGGGGAGGGGTCACGAGCAGTACTTC	CASTPGRGHEQYF
TRBJ2-7	12	TRBV2	.	.	TGTGCCAGCGGGAGTAGAGGAGTCGAGCAGTACTTC	CASGSRGVEQYF
TRBJ1-1	14	TRBV27	.	.	TGTGCCAGCAGGAGAGGACAGATGAACACTGAAGCTTTCTTT	CASRRGQMNTEAFF
TRBJ2-7	12	TRBV7-9	TRBD1	.	TGTGCCAGCAGTTCGGACAGGGGGCGGCAGTACTTC	CASSSDRGRQYF
TRBJ1-5	18	TRBV3-1/TRBV3-2	TRBD1	once	TGTGCCAGCAGCCAAGATCGGGGGAGAGGGGGCAGCAAGCAGCCCCAGCATTTT	CASSQDRGRGGSKQPQHF
TRBJ1-2	15	TRBV5-4	TRBD1	.	TGTGCCAGCAGCTCCACTGACATGACAGGGTTTGGCTACACCTTC	CASSSTDMTGFGYTF
TRBJ2-7	13	TRBV29-1	TRBD2	.	TGCAGCGTTGAAGATCTAGCGGGAGGCGAGCAGTACTTC	CSVEDLAGGEQYF
TRBJ1-4	14	TRBV19	TRBD1	.	TGTGCCAGTAGTATGACAGGGTCTGGCGAAAAACTGTTTTTT	CASSMTGSGEKLFF
TRBJ1-5	12	TRBV5-6	.	.	TGTGCCAGCAGCTTTTTACAGGGGCCCCAGCATTTT	CASSFLQGPQHF
TRBJ2-1	18	TRBV14	.	once	TGTGCCAGCAGCCAAGAGTTACGGAGCGCGAGCTCCTACAATGAGCAGTTCTTC	CASSQELRSASSYNEQFF
TRBJ1-2	13	TRBV19	.	.	TGTGCCAGTGAACAGGACGGGAACTATGGCTACACCTTC	CASEQDGNYGYTF
TRBJ1-4	17	TRBV5-5	.	.	TGTGCCAGCAGCCTGACTCACCTGACTGCAACTAATGAAAAACTGTTTTTT	CASSLTHLTATNEKLFF
TRBJ2-5	16	TRBV5-1	TRBD1	.	TGCGCCAGCAGCTCGGGGGCCGGGACAGGACAAGAGACCCAGTACTTC	CASSSGAGTGQETQYF